Each of the 16 T cell receptor beta chains below was sequenced from the same sample in a study of blood T cell repertoires in COVID-19. Data came from immunoSEQ multiplex PCR; TCRdb stores just in-frame clones and leaves some out. The table shows roughly 120,000 clones, with about 84% occurring only once. Sequenced sample: peripheral blood. These TCRs come from a woman aged 55-69 years with acute or convalescent COVID-19.

This chain joins TRBV6-5 and TRBJ2-7; TRBD2 might be the D (6 bases). The V end lost 6 bases, the J end lost 0 bases, and 15 bases lay between the germline ends. CDR3 size: 15 residues. Per germline, CDR1 MNHEY and CDR2 SVGAGI. DNA for the CDR3: TGTGCCAGCAGGACCGGGACTCAAAGCTCCTACGAGCAGTACTTC. Translating it yields CASRTGTQSSYEQYF.

The V and J genes are TRBV2 and TRBJ1-1, with a possible D match to TRBD1 (6 bases). CDR1 is SNHLY, CDR2 FYNNEI, per germline. This CDR3 spans 15 amino acids. Deletions cut 6 bases from V and 0 bases from J, with 14 bases between. The CDR3 region is CASSLNQGLNTEAFF. The CDR3 DNA reads as TGTGCCAGCAGCCTTAACCAGGGGTTGAACACTGAAGCTTTCTTT.

V is TRBV9 and J is TRBJ2-5; 13 bases are a match to TRBD2. V dropped 4 bases and J dropped 4; count of bases not matched to a gene: 4. The CDR3 consists of 15 residues. Germline CDR1 is SGDLS and CDR2 is YYNGEE. CDR3 bases: TGTGCCAGCAGCTACGGACTAGCGGGGGTAGAGACCCAGTACTTC. Translation: CASSYGLAGVETQYF.

The chain combines TRBV2 with TRBJ1-1; perhaps TRBD1 as D (6 bases). This CDR3 contains 13 residues. The ends were cut back, 11 bases at V and 0 bases at J, with 13 bases in the middle. Germline CDR1 reads SNHLY; CDR2 reads FYNNEI. CDR3 DNA sequence: TGTGCCGCCTGGGACACCATGAACACTGAAGCTTTCTTT. Amino acid sequence: CAAWDTMNTEAFF.

The chain joins TRBV15 to TRBJ1-2; D is possibly TRBD1 (6 bases). The CDR3 loop spans 15 amino acids. The germline CDR1 and CDR2 sequences are LNHNV and YYDKDF (reference sequence). V lost 0 bases to trimming and J lost 7 bases, with 15 bases between them. In DNA, the CDR3 is TGTGCCACCAGCAGAGATAGTGGCAGGGGAGTTGGCTACACCTTC. Encoded protein: CATSRDSGRGVGYTF.

The chain links TRBV29-1 to TRBJ1-5, with 11 bases fitting TRBD1. The germline V gene encodes CDR1 SQVTM and CDR2 ANQGSEA. Trimming at V came to 7 bases and at J to 6 bases, leaving 5 bases not matched to a gene. This CDR3 spans 13 amino acids. CDR3 residues: CSDGQGAGQPQHF. The CDR3 DNA is TGCAGCGACGGACAGGGGGCAGGTCAGCCCCAGCATTTT.

The CDR3 nucleotides are TGTGCCAGCAGGATAACAGGGTTGGACACTGAAGCTTTCTTT. Protein sequence: CASRITGLDTEAFF. The V gene is TRBV2, the J gene TRBJ1-1; tentative D call: TRBD1 (6 bases). The germline V gene encodes CDR1 SNHLY and CDR2 FYNNEI. V was clipped by 6 bases and J by 3 bases, with 14 bases between them. This CDR3 comprises 14 residues.

This clone was recorded a few times. The chain employs TRBV28 and TRBJ1-5; tentatively, D is TRBD1 (5 bases). The CDR3 runs to 12 residues. Germline lookup yields CDR1 MDHEN and CDR2 SYDVKM. The V end lost 6 bases, the J end lost 4 bases, and 7 bases lay between the germline ends. The CDR3 protein is CASRGPNQPQHF. For the CDR3, the DNA is TGTGCCAGCAGGGGGCCTAATCAGCCCCAGCATTTT.

J is TRBJ1-1 and V is TRBV5-6, with TRBD1 matching 7 bases. The CDR3 extends over 15 amino acids. V lost 5 bases, J lost 1 base, and 8 bases stayed unmatched. Germline assignment: CDR1 SGHDT and CDR2 YYEEEE. This chain's CDR3 is CASRGSQGKNTEAFF. As DNA, the CDR3 is TGTGCCAGCAGAGGGTCACAGGGGAAGAACACTGAAGCTTTCTTT.

The rearrangement links TRBV19 to TRBJ2-6; TRBD1 aligns across 7 bases. From germline, CDR1 is LNHDA and CDR2 SQIVND (reference sequence). The CDR3 has 15 residues. Trimming at V came to 7 bases and at J to 4 bases, leaving 7 bases not matched to a gene. The CDR3 here is CASINRGPGANVLTF. The CDR3 bases are TGTGCCAGTATTAACAGGGGCCCCGGGGCCAACGTCCTGACTTTC.

The rearrangement uses TRBV7-9 and TRBJ2-2, with 7 bases lining up with TRBD1. CDR1 and CDR2 from the germline V gene are SEHNR and FQNEAQ (reference sequence). V lost 6 bases, J lost 6 bases, and 7 bases stayed unmatched. The CDR3 sequence is 14 residues long. This CDR3 is CASSPRQGAGELFF. The CDR3 DNA is TGTGCCAGCAGTCCCCGACAGGGCGCCGGGGAGCTGTTTTTT. The whole variable domain, remainder taken from reference TRBV7-9 and TRBJ2-2, is DTGVSQNPRHKITKRGQNVTFRCDPISEHNRLYWYRQTLGQGPEFLTYFQNEAQLEKSRLLSDRFSAERPKGSFSTLEIQRTEQGDSAMYLCASSPRQGAGELFFGEGSRLTVL.

This chain uses TRBV12-3 or TRBV12-4 with TRBJ1-2, with D maybe TRBD1 (6 bases). There are 13 residues in the CDR3. The germline V and J ends were trimmed by 6 bases and 11 bases, with 19 bases remaining between them. CDR3 loop: CASRGGPPDLYTF. As DNA, the CDR3 is TGTGCCAGCAGGGGGGGGCCGCCGGATCTATACACCTTC.

The V gene is TRBV6-4, the J gene TRBJ2-3, with TRBD1 identical over 7 bases. The germline CDR1 and CDR2 sequences are MRHNA and SNTAGT. The CDR3 totals 17 residues. V lost 2 bases and J lost 0; bases outside the gene matches: 8. The chain's CDR3 is CASSDETGTASTDTQYF. Written as DNA, the CDR3 is TGTGCCAGCAGTGACGAAACCGGGACAGCTAGCACAGATACGCAGTATTTT.

This CDR3 reads CASSLGGAGAFF. As DNA, the CDR3 is TGTGCCAGCAGCTTGGGGGGCGCCGGAGCTTTCTTT. The chain uses TRBV5-6 and TRBJ1-1; perhaps TRBD1 as D (5 bases). Germline CDR1 SGHDT, CDR2 YYEEEE. The CDR3 loop spans 12 amino acids. V was shortened by 0 bases and J by 10 bases, with 10 bases between the two germline ends.

The rearrangement links TRBV2 to TRBJ1-5; D unresolved. In germline, CDR1 is SNHLY, CDR2 FYNNEI. V was trimmed by 6 bases and J by 0 bases, leaving 12 bases between them. The CDR3 covers 15 residues. The CDR3 reads CASRTQVYSNQPQHF. The DNA for the CDR3 is TGTGCCAGCAGGACGCAGGTGTATAGCAATCAGCCCCAGCATTTT.

This clone was counted once. V gene TRBV6-6 combines with J gene TRBJ2-5; 7 bases match TRBD2. The length of the CDR3 is 14 residues. Germline values: CDR1 MNHNY, CDR2 SVGAGI (reference sequence). J was trimmed by 1 base and V by 6 bases; bases with no gene match: 5. The CDR3: CASSLERGQETQYF. The CDR3 bases are TGTGCCAGCAGCCTCGAGCGGGGCCAAGAGACCCAGTACTTC.